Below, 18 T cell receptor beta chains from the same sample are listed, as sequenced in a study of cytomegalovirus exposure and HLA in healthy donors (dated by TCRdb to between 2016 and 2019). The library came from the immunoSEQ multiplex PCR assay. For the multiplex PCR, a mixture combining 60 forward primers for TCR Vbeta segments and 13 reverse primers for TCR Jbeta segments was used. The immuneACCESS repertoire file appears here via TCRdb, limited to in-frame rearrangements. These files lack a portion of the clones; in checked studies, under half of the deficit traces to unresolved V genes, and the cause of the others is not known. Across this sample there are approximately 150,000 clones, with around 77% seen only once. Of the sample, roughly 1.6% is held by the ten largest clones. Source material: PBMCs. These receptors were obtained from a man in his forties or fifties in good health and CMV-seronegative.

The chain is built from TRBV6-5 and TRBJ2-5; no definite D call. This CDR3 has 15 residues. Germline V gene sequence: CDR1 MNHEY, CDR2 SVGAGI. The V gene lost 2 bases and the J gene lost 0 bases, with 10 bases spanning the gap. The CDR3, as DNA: TGTGCCAGCAGTTACCAACTACCCAACCAAGAGACCCAGTACTTC. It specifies CASSYQLPNQETQYF.

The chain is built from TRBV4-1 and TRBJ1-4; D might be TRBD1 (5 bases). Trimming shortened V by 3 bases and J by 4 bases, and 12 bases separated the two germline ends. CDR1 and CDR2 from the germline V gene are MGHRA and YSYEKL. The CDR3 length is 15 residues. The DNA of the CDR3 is TGCGCCAGCAGCCATCGGCAGGGTGGTAATGAAAAACTGTTTTTT. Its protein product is CASSHRQGGNEKLFF.

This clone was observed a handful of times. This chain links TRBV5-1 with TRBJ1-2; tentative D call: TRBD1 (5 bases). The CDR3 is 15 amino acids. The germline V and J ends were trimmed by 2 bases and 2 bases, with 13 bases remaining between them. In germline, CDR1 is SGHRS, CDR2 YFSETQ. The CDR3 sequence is CASSLLGRANYGYTF. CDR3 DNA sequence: TGCGCCAGCAGCTTATTGGGCAGGGCAAACTATGGCTACACCTTC. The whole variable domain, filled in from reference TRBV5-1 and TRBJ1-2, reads KAGVTQTPRYLIKTRGQQVTLSCSPISGHRSVSWYQQTPGQGLQFLFEYFSETQRNKGNFPGRFSGRQFSNSRSEMNVSTLELGDSALYLCASSLLGRANYGYTFGSGTRLTVV.

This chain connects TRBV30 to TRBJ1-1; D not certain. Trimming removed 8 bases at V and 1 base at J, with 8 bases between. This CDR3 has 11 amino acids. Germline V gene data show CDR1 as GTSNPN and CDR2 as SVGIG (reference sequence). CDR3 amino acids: CARGTNTEAFF. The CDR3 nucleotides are TGTGCCCGGGGAACGAACACTGAAGCTTTCTTT.

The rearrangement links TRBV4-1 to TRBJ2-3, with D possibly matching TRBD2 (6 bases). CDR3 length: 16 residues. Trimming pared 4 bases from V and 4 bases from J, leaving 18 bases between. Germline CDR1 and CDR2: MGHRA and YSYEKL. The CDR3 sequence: CASSRLLGGLADTQYF. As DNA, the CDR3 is TGCGCCAGCAGCCGGCTCCTGGGGGGACTCGCAGATACGCAGTATTTT.

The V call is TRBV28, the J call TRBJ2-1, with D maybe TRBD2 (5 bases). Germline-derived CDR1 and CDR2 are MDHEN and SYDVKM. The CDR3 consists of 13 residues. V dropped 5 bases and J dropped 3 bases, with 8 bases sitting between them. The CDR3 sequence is CASSQDFYNEQFF. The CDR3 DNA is TGTGCCAGCAGTCAGGACTTCTACAATGAGCAGTTCTTC. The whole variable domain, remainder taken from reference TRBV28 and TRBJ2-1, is DVKVTQSSRYLVKRTGEKVFLECVQDMDHENMFWYRQDPGLGLRLIYFSYDVKMKEKGDIPEGYSVSREKKERFSLILESASTNQTSMYLCASSQDFYNEQFFGPGTRLTVL.

The chain's CDR3 is CASSYRVLAGVGTQYF. The CDR3 DNA follows: TGTGCCAGCAGTTACAGAGTACTAGCGGGAGTAGGGACCCAGTACTTC. The chain employs TRBV6-5 and TRBJ2-5; 11 bases map to TRBD2. This CDR3 is built from 16 residues. V was pared by 2 bases and J by 7 bases, with 9 bases of the junction left unmatched. The germline CDR1 and CDR2 sequences are MNHEY and SVGAGI.

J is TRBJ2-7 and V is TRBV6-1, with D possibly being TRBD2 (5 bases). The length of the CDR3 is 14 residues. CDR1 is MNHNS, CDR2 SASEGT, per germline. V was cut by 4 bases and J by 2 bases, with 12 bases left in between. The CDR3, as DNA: TGTGCCAGCAGTGCGGGAACATTCGCCTACGAGCAGTACTTC. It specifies CASSAGTFAYEQYF.

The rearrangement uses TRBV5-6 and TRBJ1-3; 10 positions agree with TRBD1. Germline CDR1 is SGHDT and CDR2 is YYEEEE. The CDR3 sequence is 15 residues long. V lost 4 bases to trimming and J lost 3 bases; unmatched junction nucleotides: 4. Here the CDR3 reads CASSPTGGIGNTIYF. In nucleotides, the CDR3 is TGTGCCAGCAGCCCGACAGGGGGCATTGGAAACACCATATATTTT.

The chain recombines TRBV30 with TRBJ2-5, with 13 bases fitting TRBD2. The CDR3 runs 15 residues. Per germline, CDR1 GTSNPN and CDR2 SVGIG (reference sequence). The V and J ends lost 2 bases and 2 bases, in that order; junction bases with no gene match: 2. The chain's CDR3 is CAWSPGLAGQETQYF. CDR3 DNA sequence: TGTGCCTGGAGTCCGGGACTAGCGGGACAAGAGACCCAGTACTTC.

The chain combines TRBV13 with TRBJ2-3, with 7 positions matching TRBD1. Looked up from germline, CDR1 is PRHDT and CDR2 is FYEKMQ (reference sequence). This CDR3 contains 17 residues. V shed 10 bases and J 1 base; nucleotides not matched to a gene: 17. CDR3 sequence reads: CATHNSDRDQGTDTQYF. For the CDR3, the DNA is TGTGCCACCCATAATAGCGACAGGGATCAGGGCACAGATACGCAGTATTTT.

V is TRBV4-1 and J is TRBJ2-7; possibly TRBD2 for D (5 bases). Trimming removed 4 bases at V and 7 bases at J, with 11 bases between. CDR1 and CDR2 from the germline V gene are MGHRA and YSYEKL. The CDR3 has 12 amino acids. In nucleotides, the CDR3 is TGCGCCAGCAGCCTCCCACTAGGGGAGCAGTACTTC. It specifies CASSLPLGEQYF.

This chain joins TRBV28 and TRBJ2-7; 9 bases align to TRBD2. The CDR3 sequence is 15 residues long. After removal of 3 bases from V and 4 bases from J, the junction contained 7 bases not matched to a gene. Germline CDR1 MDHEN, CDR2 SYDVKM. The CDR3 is CASSLTGLAPYEQYF. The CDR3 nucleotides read TGTGCCAGCAGTTTGACCGGACTAGCGCCTTACGAGCAGTACTTC.

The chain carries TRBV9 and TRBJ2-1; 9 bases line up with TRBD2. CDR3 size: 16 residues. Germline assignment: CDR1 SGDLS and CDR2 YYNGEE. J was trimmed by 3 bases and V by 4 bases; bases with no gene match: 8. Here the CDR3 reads CASSPPIAGVYNEQFF. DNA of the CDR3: TGTGCCAGCAGCCCCCCGATAGCGGGAGTCTACAATGAGCAGTTCTTC.

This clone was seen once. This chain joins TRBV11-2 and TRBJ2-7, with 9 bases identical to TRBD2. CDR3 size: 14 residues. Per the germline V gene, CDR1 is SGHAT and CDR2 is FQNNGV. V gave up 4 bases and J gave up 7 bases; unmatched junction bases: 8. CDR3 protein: CASSSTSGRLEQYF. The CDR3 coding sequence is TGTGCCAGCAGCTCGACTAGCGGCCGGCTGGAGCAGTACTTC.

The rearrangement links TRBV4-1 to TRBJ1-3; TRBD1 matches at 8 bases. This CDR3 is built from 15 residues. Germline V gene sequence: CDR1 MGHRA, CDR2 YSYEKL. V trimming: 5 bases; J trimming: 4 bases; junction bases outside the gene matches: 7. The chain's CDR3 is CASSENTGGGNTIYF. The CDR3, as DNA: TGCGCCAGCAGCGAAAACACAGGGGGGGGAAACACCATATATTTT.

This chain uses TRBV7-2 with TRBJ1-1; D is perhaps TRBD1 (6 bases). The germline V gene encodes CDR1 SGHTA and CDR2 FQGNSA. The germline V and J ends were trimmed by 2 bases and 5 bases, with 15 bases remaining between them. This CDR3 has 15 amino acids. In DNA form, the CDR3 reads TGTGCCAGCAGCTTACCCCAGGGGCTTTGGACTGAAGCTTTCTTT. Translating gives CASSLPQGLWTEAFF.

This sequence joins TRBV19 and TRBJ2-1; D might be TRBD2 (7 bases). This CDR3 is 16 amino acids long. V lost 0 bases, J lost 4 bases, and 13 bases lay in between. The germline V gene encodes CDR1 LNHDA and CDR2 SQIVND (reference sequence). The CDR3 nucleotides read TGTGCCAGTAGTATAGACCCGGGGGGCTTTTACAATGAGCAGTTCTTC. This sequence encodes CASSIDPGGFYNEQFF. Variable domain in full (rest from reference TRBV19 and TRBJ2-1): DGGITQSPKYLFRKEGQNVTLSCEQNLNHDAMYWYRQDPGQGLRLIYYSQIVNDFQKGDIAEGYSVSREKKESFPLTVTSAQKNPTAFYLCASSIDPGGFYNEQFFGPGTRLTVL.